The clone carrying this T cell receptor beta chain was counted a few times. The sample originates from a study of cytomegalovirus exposure and HLA in healthy donors. The CDR3 consists of 16 residues. V lost 3 bases to trimming and J lost 0 bases, with 12 bases between them. Germline-derived CDR1 and CDR2 are SGHTA and FQGNSA. The PCR ran on 60 Vbeta and 13 Jbeta primers. TCRdb's copy holds only in-frame clones and misses some; the assay was immunoSEQ multiplex PCR. Seen here are roughly 200,000 clones, over 65% observed once, and the top ten hold 3.5% to 4.5%. Sequenced: PBMCs. This clonotype was sampled from an older woman in good health and CMV-seropositive. V gene TRBV7-2 combines with J gene TRBJ1-3, with a possible D match to TRBD1 (6 bases). The CDR3 loop is CASSLTGPLSGNTIYF. CDR3 bases: TGTGCCAGCAGCTTGACAGGTCCCCTCTCTGGAAACACCATATATTTT.